The 20 T cell receptor beta chains presented below share a single source sample, sequenced in a study of shared clonotypes between healthy human individuals. Sequenced by immunoSEQ multiplex PCR; TCRdb stores in-frame clones only, minus some. The profile shows around 480,000 clones, almost 80% of them singletons. The sequencing sample was made of PBMCs. The receptors stem from a woman in her thirties or forties in good health. Some clones in this sample may be carry-over from other donors' samples.

The V gene is TRBV18, the J gene TRBJ2-1; D is undetermined. The germline gives CDR1 KGHSH, CDR2 LQKENI. The length of the CDR3 is 16 residues. Trimming took off 0 bases at V and 4 bases at J, with 13 bases between the two ends. CDR3 region: CASSPPVSSKYNEQFF. As DNA, the CDR3 is TGTGCCAGCTCACCACCGGTGTCTAGTAAATACAATGAGCAGTTCTTC.

J is TRBJ1-4 and V is TRBV18; D ambiguous. Germline V lookup: CDR1 KGHSH, CDR2 LQKENI. The CDR3 sequence is 16 residues long. Trimming shortened V by 5 bases and J by 2 bases, and 15 bases separated the two germline ends. This chain's CDR3 is CASSIEASDTNEKLFF. The CDR3 DNA reads TGTGCCAGCTCAATAGAGGCGTCAGACACTAATGAAAAACTGTTTTTT.

CDR3 residues: CATSRLAGGYEQYF. The CDR3 DNA is TGTGCCACCAGCAGACTAGCGGGAGGGTACGAGCAGTACTTC. The chain is built from TRBV15 and TRBJ2-7; 12 nucleotides line up with TRBD2. The CDR3 totals 14 residues. From germline, CDR1 is LNHNV and CDR2 YYDKDF (reference sequence). With V trimmed by 2 bases and J by 4 bases, 0 bases remained unmatched.

The chain links TRBV7-8 to TRBJ1-1; unclear D gene. The CDR3 contains 17 residues. V dropped 5 bases and J dropped 0 bases, with 19 bases sitting between them. Germline CDR1 and CDR2: SGHVS and FQNEAQ. The chain's CDR3 is CASSPLRIRAMNTEAFF. In DNA form, the CDR3 reads TGTGCCAGCAGCCCCCTTCGAATCCGGGCAATGAACACTGAAGCTTTCTTT. Looking up the rest from reference TRBV7-8 and TRBJ1-1 gives the full variable domain: GAGVSQSPRYKVAKRGQDVALRCDPISGHVSLFWYQQALGQGPEFLTYFQNEAQLDKSGLPSDRFFAERPEGSVSTLKIQRTQQEDSAVYLCASSPLRIRAMNTEAFFGQGTRLTVV.

V gene TRBV7-8 combines with J gene TRBJ1-5, with 9 bases fitting TRBD1. The CDR3 extends over 17 amino acids. Germline V gene sequence: CDR1 SGHVS, CDR2 FQNEAQ. Trimming removed 5 bases from V and 2 bases from J; junction bases left unmatched: 10. In DNA, the CDR3 is TGTGCCAGCAGCCCAGGACAGGGGTTAAGTGGCAATCAGCCCCAGCATTTT. It codes for CASSPGQGLSGNQPQHF.

The gene calls are TRBV5-4 and TRBJ2-7; no definite D call. V was shortened by 4 bases and J by 9 bases, with 14 bases between the two germline ends. CDR1 is SGHNT, CDR2 YYREEE, per germline (reference sequence). The CDR3 runs to 12 residues. CDR3 nucleotide sequence: TGTGCCAGCAGCCACCCAACGTCTGGGCAGTACTTC. Amino acids: CASSHPTSGQYF.

On this clone: Other DNA sequences in this sample translate to the same CDR3. V usage is TRBV18 and J usage is TRBJ1-1; D remains ambiguous. This CDR3 has 12 amino acids. The V gene's germline CDR1 is KGHSH and CDR2 LQKENI. The V end lost 5 bases, the J end lost 1 base, and 5 bases lay between the germline ends. The CDR3 region is CASSTGNTEAFF. The CDR3 nucleotides are TGTGCCAGCTCAACCGGGAACACTGAAGCTTTCTTT.

This clone was recorded a few times. The J gene is TRBJ1-6, the V gene TRBV18, with TRBD1 matching over 9 bases. The V and J ends lost 5 bases and 10 bases, in that order; junction bases with no gene match: 9. CDR3 length equals 15 residues. Germline assignment: CDR1 KGHSH and CDR2 LQKENI. CDR3 in amino acids: CASSEGGTGNSPLHF. CDR3 bases: TGTGCCAGCTCAGAAGGGGGGACAGGGAACTCACCCCTCCACTTT.

The chain recombines TRBV7-2 with TRBJ2-1; 8 nucleotides line up with TRBD2. Germline V lookup: CDR1 SGHTA, CDR2 FQGNSA. The CDR3 totals 15 residues. Trimming cost V 1 base and J 4 bases; bases outside gene matches: 3. This CDR3 reads CASSLGAGAYNEQFF. The CDR3 region has the DNA TGTGCCAGCAGCTTAGGAGCGGGAGCTTACAATGAGCAGTTCTTC.

The chain is built from TRBV10-3 and TRBJ2-3, with D hard to call. The germline V gene encodes CDR1 ENHRY and CDR2 SYGVKD. With 2 bases removed from V and 9 bases from J, the gap between germline ends came to 12 bases. The CDR3 extends over 13 amino acids. CDR3: CAISEETDGTQYF. In DNA, the CDR3 is TGTGCCATCAGTGAGGAGACTGACGGCACGCAGTATTTT.

Here the CDR3 DNA reads TGCGCCAGCAGTGATCCCCGGACTAGCGCGAGCTCCTACGAGCAGTACTTC. As protein: CASSDPRTSASSYEQYF. The rearrangement uses TRBV10-2 and TRBJ2-7, with TRBD2 matching over 9 bases. CDR3 length equals 17 residues. Losses at the gene ends were 3 bases for V and 0 bases for J; bases not matched to a gene: 9. Germline V CDR1 and CDR2: WSHSY, SAAADI.

The gene calls are TRBV5-1 and TRBJ1-2; 8 bases are shared with TRBD1. The CDR3 has 14 residues. Germline CDR1 reads SGHRS; CDR2 reads YFSETQ. V gave up 5 bases and J gave up 3 bases; unmatched junction bases: 6. CDR3 loop: CASSPGGYDYGYTF. As DNA, the CDR3 is TGCGCCAGCAGTCCAGGGGGCTACGACTATGGCTACACCTTC.

V is TRBV7-9 and J is TRBJ1-4; 11 positions agree with TRBD1. With 5 bases clipped from V and 3 bases from J, the junction kept 5 bases outside the gene matches. Germline V gives CDR1 SEHNR, CDR2 FQNEAQ (reference sequence). This CDR3 has 16 residues. Here the CDR3 DNA reads TGTGCCAGCAGCACGGACAGGGGGCCGGCTAATGAAAAACTGTTTTTT. The encoded protein is CASSTDRGPANEKLFF.

Points on this clone: A far larger clone differs by one base, so this is likely a read error. The chain links TRBV2 to TRBJ1-2; D uncertain. CDR3 length equals 14 residues. Per the germline V gene, CDR1 is SNHLY and CDR2 is FYNNEI. This chain's CDR3 is CASHDGYSNYGCTF. CDR3 DNA sequence: TGTGCCAGCCACGACGGGTATTCTAACTATGGCTGCACCTTC.

The chain combines TRBV18 with TRBJ1-3; TRBD1 agrees at 7 bases. Germline V lookup: CDR1 KGHSH, CDR2 LQKENI. The junction had 5 bases not matched to a gene; V was cut back by 0 bases and J by 0 bases. This CDR3 contains 17 residues. CDR3 protein: CASSPPTGLISGNTIYF. CDR3 DNA: TGTGCCAGCTCACCACCGACAGGGCTCATCTCTGGAAACACCATATATTTT.

This rearrangement joins TRBV29-1 to TRBJ2-5, with TRBD2 matching over 11 bases. The assigned J gene may be wrong: the sequence end matches TRBJ2-7 better. Germline V gene data show CDR1 as SQVTM and CDR2 as ANQGSEA. The CDR3 has 13 residues. This CDR3 is CSVQTSGAYEQYF. The DNA for the CDR3 is TGCAGCGTTCAGACTAGCGGGGCCTACGAGCAGTACTTC.

This chain uses TRBV2 with TRBJ2-3, with 11 bases aligning to TRBD2. The CDR3 runs to 14 residues. Germline lookup yields CDR1 SNHLY and CDR2 FYNNEI. With 10 bases clipped from V and 9 bases from J, the junction kept 12 bases outside the gene matches. The CDR3 reads CATAGLAVQSTQYF. CDR3 bases: TGTGCCACTGCGGGACTAGCGGTTCAATCGACGCAGTATTTT.

The V and J genes are TRBV28 and TRBJ2-1, with 10 bases fitting TRBD2. CDR1 and CDR2 from the germline V gene are MDHEN and SYDVKM. This CDR3 contains 21 residues. V lost 3 bases to trimming and J lost 1 base; unmatched junction nucleotides: 18. Here the CDR3 DNA reads TGTGCCAGCAGTTTCCCCGAGGGGCCTAGCGGGAGAGGGGGATCCTACAATGAGCAGTTCTTC. This translates into CASSFPEGPSGRGGSYNEQFF.

The chain uses TRBV6-4 and TRBJ2-3; 8 bases line up with TRBD2. From germline, CDR1 is MRHNA and CDR2 SNTAGT. This CDR3 region has 15 residues. The J segment lost 4 bases and the V segment lost 8 bases, leaving 11 bases of the junction unmatched. The CDR3 is CASSRAGEGSDTQYF. CDR3 nucleotides: TGTGCCAGCTCCCGAGCGGGAGAAGGGTCAGATACGCAGTATTTT.

The chain links TRBV28 to TRBJ2-1, with D possibly being TRBD1 or TRBD2 (5 bases each). CDR1 is MDHEN, CDR2 SYDVKM, per germline. The V gene lost 5 bases and the J gene lost 12 bases, with 17 bases spanning the gap. This CDR3 contains 13 residues. This chain's CDR3 is CASSPPGRNGQFF. Here the CDR3 DNA reads TGTGCCAGCAGTCCACCGGGACGTAACGGGCAGTTCTTC.